The 21 T cell receptor beta chains presented below share a single source sample, sequenced in a study of shared clonotypes between healthy human individuals (dated by TCRdb to 2018 to 2021). Libraries were built with the immunoSEQ multiplex PCR assay. In TCRdb, the immuneACCESS table is reduced to in-frame sequences with V and J assigned. These tables do not hold every clone; where another copy was compared, an unresolved V gene accounts for under half, and the others remain unexplained. In all, the sample holds a few million clones, and just under 95% of those were seen once. The top ten constitute 0.37% of the sample. The sequencing input was naive CD4+ T cells from PBMCs. What the cell subset or site label conveys for this sample: CD45RA+ positively selected. The receptors originated from a man aged 18 to 29 in good health. Some clones in this sample may be carry-over from other donors' samples.

V and J are TRBV6-1 and TRBJ2-1, with TRBD1 matching 7 bases. Germline loops: CDR1 MNHNS, CDR2 SASEGT. The CDR3 sequence is 12 residues long. V lost 10 bases and J lost 5; bases outside the gene matches: 5. The DNA for the CDR3 is TGTGCCACGGGACAGTTTAACAATGAGCAGTTCTTC. Encoded protein: CATGQFNNEQFF.

The chain links TRBV9 to TRBJ2-7, with D perhaps matching TRBD2 (6 bases). The CDR3 is 17 residues long. Germline CDR1 and CDR2: SGDLS and YYNGEE. V gave up 0 bases and J gave up 0 bases, with 16 bases separating them. The CDR3 spells CASSVDVRLASSYEQYF. The CDR3 bases are TGTGCCAGCAGCGTAGATGTTCGGCTAGCGAGCTCCTACGAGCAGTACTTC.

The CDR3 region has the DNA TGTGCCAGCAGCAATGCGGGGGGCGAGACCCAGTACTTC. Translated: CASSNAGGETQYF. The genes are TRBV21-1 and TRBJ2-5; the table's D call, TRBD2, has no DNA check behind it. TRBV21-1 is termed a pseudogene. CDR3 size: 13 residues.

The chain carries TRBV10-1 and TRBJ2-1; 9 bases match TRBD2. Germline assignment: CDR1 WNHNN and CDR2 SYGVQD (reference sequence). This CDR3 region has 17 residues. V dropped 6 bases and J dropped 7; count of bases not matched to a gene: 16. The CDR3 sequence is CASSRSKAGGTTNEQFF. In DNA form, the CDR3 reads TGCGCCAGCAGCCGATCAAAAGCGGGAGGTACGACGAATGAGCAGTTCTTC.

The V gene is TRBV28, the J gene TRBJ2-1; D may correspond to TRBD1 or TRBD2 (5 bases each). V was trimmed by 5 bases and J by 3 bases, leaving 14 bases between them. Germline V gene data show CDR1 as MDHEN and CDR2 as SYDVKM. The CDR3 is made up of 15 amino acids. The CDR3 DNA reads as TGTGCCAGCAGTATTCCGGGACGGAACTACAATGAGCAGTTCTTC. Residues: CASSIPGRNYNEQFF.

The gene calls are TRBV28 and TRBJ1-1; TRBD1 is a possible D gene (5 bases). This CDR3 is 16 amino acids long. V lost 2 bases to trimming and J lost 5 bases, with 18 bases between them. Germline V CDR1 and CDR2: MDHEN, SYDVKM. The CDR3 reads CASSLTSGISLTEAFF. The CDR3 DNA is TGTGCCAGCAGTTTAACCTCAGGGATCTCGTTGACTGAAGCTTTCTTT. The full variable domain, rest sourced from reference TRBV28 and TRBJ1-1, is DVKVTQSSRYLVKRTGEKVFLECVQDMDHENMFWYRQDPGLGLRLIYFSYDVKMKEKGDIPEGYSVSREKKERFSLILESASTNQTSMYLCASSLTSGISLTEAFFGQGTRLTVV.

This chain uses TRBV5-1 with TRBJ2-2, with no clear D. Germline assignment: CDR1 SGHRS and CDR2 YFSETQ. The V end was cut by 4 bases, the J end by 7 bases, with 14 bases between. The CDR3 has 14 amino acids. CDR3: CASSPDGSSGELFF. CDR3 coding DNA: TGCGCCAGCAGCCCCGACGGCTCTAGCGGGGAGCTGTTTTTT.

The chain is built from TRBV28 and TRBJ1-2; the match to TRBD1 covers 10 bases. Germline V gene sequence: CDR1 MDHEN, CDR2 SYDVKM. With V trimmed by 2 bases and J by 2 bases, 5 bases remained unmatched. CDR3 length: 16 amino acids. CDR3 protein: CASSLGTGAQNYGYTF. As DNA, the CDR3 is TGTGCCAGCAGTTTAGGGACAGGGGCCCAGAACTATGGCTACACCTTC.

Of note for this clone: The identical CDR3 is also encoded by other nucleotide sequences in the sample. The chain links TRBV5-1 to TRBJ2-4; D unclear. The germline V gene encodes CDR1 SGHRS and CDR2 YFSETQ. V lost 0 bases to trimming and J lost 0 bases, with 4 bases between them. This CDR3 is 14 amino acids long. DNA for the CDR3: TGCGCCAGCAGCTTGGGCCTAGCCAAAAACATTCAGTACTTC. Translated: CASSLGLAKNIQYF.

The CDR3 nucleotides read TGTGCCAGCAGTGCCGGGACAGGGGGCCGCTACGAGCAGTACTTC. This codes for CASSAGTGGRYEQYF. V gene TRBV27 combines with J gene TRBJ2-7, with TRBD1 matching over 12 bases. The CDR3 consists of 15 residues. From germline, CDR1 is MNHEY and CDR2 SMNVEV (reference sequence). V shed 5 bases, J shed 3 bases, and the junction held 5 bases outside the gene matches.

The chain couples TRBV25-1 to TRBJ1-3; the match to TRBD1 covers 7 bases. With 5 bases clipped from V and 3 bases from J, the junction kept 10 bases outside the gene matches. CDR3 length equals 16 residues. CDR1 MGHDK and CDR2 SYGVNS come from the germline V gene. The CDR3 loop is CASSFPGQSGGNTIYF. As DNA, the CDR3 is TGTGCCAGCAGTTTTCCGGGACAGTCGGGTGGAAACACCATATATTTT.

This chain joins TRBV7-9 and TRBJ1-2; the D gene is possibly TRBD1 (5 bases). Germline-derived CDR1 and CDR2 are SEHNR and FQNEAQ (reference sequence). There are 13 residues in the CDR3. V dropped 1 base and J dropped 7 bases, with 10 bases sitting between them. The CDR3 coding sequence is TGTGCCAGCAGCTTAGGTGGGGGGACTGGCTACACCTTC. Its translation is CASSLGGGTGYTF.

This clone occurred once. The J gene is TRBJ2-6, the V gene TRBV10-3, with D perhaps TRBD1 or TRBD2 (6 bases each). CDR1 ENHRY and CDR2 SYGVKD come from the germline V gene. V lost 9 bases to trimming and J lost 0 bases, with 18 bases between them. This CDR3 has 17 residues. CDR3 in DNA: TGTGCCATAAACGGTGGGGGGCTCGGCTCTGGGGCCAACGTCCTGACTTTC. It yields the protein CAINGGGLGSGANVLTF.

The chain combines TRBV28 with TRBJ2-7; D is unclear. CDR1 is MDHEN, CDR2 SYDVKM, per germline. Trimming pared 6 bases from V and 3 bases from J, leaving 15 bases between. The CDR3 has 14 amino acids. The DNA for the CDR3 is TGTGCCAGCAGATCCCGTAATAAGGTCTACGAGCAGTACTTC. It yields the protein CASRSRNKVYEQYF.

The chain carries TRBV6-6 and TRBJ2-3, with D possibly called TRBD1 or TRBD2 (5 bases each). The CDR3 extends over 14 amino acids. Trimming stripped 6 bases from V and 6 bases from J, with 16 bases between. In germline, CDR1 is MNHNY, CDR2 SVGAGI (reference sequence). The CDR3 bases are TGTGCCAGCAGCCTGAGGGGCGAGGGGGATACGCAGTATTTT. It specifies CASSLRGEGDTQYF.

The chain links TRBV11-2 to TRBJ2-1; 10 nucleotides align to TRBD2. V lost 5 bases to trimming and J lost 0 bases; unmatched junction nucleotides: 7. Germline loops: CDR1 SGHAT, CDR2 FQNNGV. There are 17 residues in the CDR3. This chain's CDR3 is CASSRGASGSSYNEQFF. CDR3 DNA: TGTGCCAGCAGCCGCGGGGCTAGCGGGAGCTCCTACAATGAGCAGTTCTTC.

The chain has TRBV11-2 and TRBJ2-5; maybe TRBD1 (6 bases). The germline CDR1 and CDR2 sequences are SGHAT and FQNNGV. The germline V and J ends were trimmed by 5 bases and 5 bases, with 12 bases remaining between them. This CDR3 contains 13 residues. As DNA, the CDR3 is TGTGCCAGCAGCCGTGACAGGAGGGAGACCCAGTACTTC. Translated: CASSRDRRETQYF. The full variable domain, completed using reference TRBV11-2 and TRBJ2-5, is EAGVAQSPRYKIIEKRQSVAFWCNPISGHATLYWYQQILGQGPKLLIQFQNNGVVDDSQLPKDRFSAERLKGVDSTLKIQPAKLEDSAVYLCASSRDRRETQYFGPGTRLLVL.

The rearrangement links TRBV5-1 to TRBJ2-7; D may correspond to TRBD1 or TRBD2 (6 bases each). The CDR3 is made up of 15 amino acids. Germline V gene sequence: CDR1 SGHRS, CDR2 YFSETQ. Trimming removed 0 bases at V and 6 bases at J, with 16 bases between. CDR3 loop: CASSLVPGAMGEQYF. The DNA for the CDR3 is TGCGCCAGCAGCTTGGTGCCGGGGGCGATGGGCGAGCAGTACTTC.

A remark on this clone: Other DNA sequences in this specimen translate into the identical CDR3. CDR3 sequence (DNA): TGTGCCAGCAAGGAGACAGGGCTTTATGGCTACACCTTC. This sequence encodes CASKETGLYGYTF. V is TRBV6-1 and J is TRBJ1-2, with 7 bases identical to TRBD1. The germline gives CDR1 MNHNS, CDR2 SASEGT. Trimming took 7 bases from V and 5 from J; bases not matched to a gene: 7. The CDR3 extends over 13 amino acids.

Of note for this clone: The same CDR3 is also encoded by other DNA sequences in this sample. The chain links TRBV27 to TRBJ2-1; 10 bases are a match to TRBD2. CDR1 and CDR2 (germline): MNHEY, SMNVEV (reference sequence). V lost 3 bases, J lost 3 bases, and 2 bases stayed unmatched. This CDR3 contains 15 residues. For the CDR3, the DNA is TGTGCCAGCAGTTTCCTAGCGGGAGTCTACAATGAGCAGTTCTTC. Protein sequence: CASSFLAGVYNEQFF.

The genes are TRBV7-9 and TRBJ1-2; D may be TRBD1 (6 bases). Germline V CDR1 and CDR2: SEHNR, FQNEAQ (reference sequence). The CDR3 has 18 residues. V was cut by 5 bases and J by 2 bases, with 24 bases left in between. CDR3 in amino acids: CASSGPQGRKQINYGYTF. The CDR3 DNA reads as TGTGCCAGCAGCGGACCCCAGGGGCGTAAGCAGATCAACTATGGCTACACCTTC.